These 6 T cell receptor beta chains originate from one sample sequenced in a study of spatial heterogeneity in lung cancer. MiXCR, applied by TCRdb to the 5' RACE reads, yields one record per CDR3 protein. Of about 52,000 distinct CDR3 sequences listed, roughly 7.4% are singletons. Time point described: blood at routine non-recurrence follow-up after resection. Sequencing covered unsorted whole RNA taken from tumor, nontumor lung or frozen PBMC. The material sequenced was PBMCs, taken at follow-up. The receptors originated from a female donor with early-stage non-small cell lung cancer.

This clonotype appeared many times. The chain joins TRBV12-3 or TRBV12-4 to TRBJ2-7; D gene unclear. This CDR3 region has 13 residues. Trimming stripped 4 bases from V and 3 bases from J, with 10 bases between. CDR3 nucleotide sequence: TGTGCCAGCAGTTCGGGTCGGGTCTACGAGCAGTACTTC. Protein product: CASSSGRVYEQYF.

CDR3 in amino acids: CASGKTGDSYEQYF. CDR3 nucleotides: TGTGCCAGCGGAAAAACAGGAGACTCCTACGAGCAGTACTTC. This sequence joins TRBV3-1 and TRBJ2-7; a weak D match, TRBD1 (5 bases). This CDR3 spans 14 amino acids. Germline CDR1 LGHDT, CDR2 YNNKEL (reference sequence). Deletions cut 8 bases from V and 0 bases from J, with 14 bases between.

There are many counts of this clonotype. The gene calls are TRBV5-1 and TRBJ2-7; 10 nucleotides align to TRBD1. The length of the CDR3 is 14 residues. Germline CDR1 and CDR2: SGHRS and YFSETQ. V shed 3 bases, J shed 3 bases, and the junction held 3 bases outside the gene matches. CDR3 in DNA: TGCGCCAGCAGCTCCCGGACAGGGGGCTACGAGCAGTACTTC. This sequence encodes CASSSRTGGYEQYF.

Ten or more counts support this clonotype. This chain uses TRBV7-9 with TRBJ2-3; possible D gene TRBD1, 5 bases. The CDR3 is 14 residues long. Germline loops: CDR1 SEHNR, CDR2 FQNEAQ (reference sequence). V was clipped by 5 bases and J by 2 bases, with 11 bases between them. The CDR3 here is CASSPDSNTDTQYF. In nucleotides, the CDR3 is TGTGCCAGCAGCCCCGACAGCAACACAGATACGCAGTATTTT.

This clonotype has a handful of counts. This chain connects TRBV2 to TRBJ2-1, with D perhaps TRBD2 (6 bases). Germline CDR1 reads SNHLY; CDR2 reads FYNNEI. The CDR3 length is 15 residues. Trimming pared 7 bases from V and 3 bases from J, leaving 16 bases between. The CDR3, as DNA: TGTGCCAGCACCCGGGACTCGGGATACTACAATGAGCAGTTCTTC. Amino acids: CASTRDSGYYNEQFF.

The rearrangement uses TRBV10-3 and TRBJ1-2, with D uncertain. CDR1 and CDR2 from the germline V gene are ENHRY and SYGVKD. This CDR3 contains 12 residues. V was clipped by 4 bases and J by 6 bases, with 9 bases between them. The CDR3 loop reads CAISGGVHGYTF. The CDR3 DNA is TGTGCCATCAGTGGTGGCGTCCATGGCTACACCTTC.